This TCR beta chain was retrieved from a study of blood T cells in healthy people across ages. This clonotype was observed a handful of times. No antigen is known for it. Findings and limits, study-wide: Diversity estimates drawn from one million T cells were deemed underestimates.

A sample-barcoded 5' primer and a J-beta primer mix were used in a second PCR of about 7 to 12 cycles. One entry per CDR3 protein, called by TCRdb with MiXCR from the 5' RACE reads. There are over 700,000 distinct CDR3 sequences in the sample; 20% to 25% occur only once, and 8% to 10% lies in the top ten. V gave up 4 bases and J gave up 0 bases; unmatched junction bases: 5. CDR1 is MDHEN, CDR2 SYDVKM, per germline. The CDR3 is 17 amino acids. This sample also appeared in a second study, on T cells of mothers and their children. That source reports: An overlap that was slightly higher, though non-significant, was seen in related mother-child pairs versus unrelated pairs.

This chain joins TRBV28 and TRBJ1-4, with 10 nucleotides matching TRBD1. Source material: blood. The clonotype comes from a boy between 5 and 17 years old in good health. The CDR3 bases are TGTGCCAGCAGTTCCCGGGACAGGGGATCAACTAATGAAAAACTGTTTTTT. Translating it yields CASSSRDRGSTNEKLFF.